The following is a TCR beta chain sequence with its context. Its target is unknown. PCR was performed a second time for about 7 to 12 cycles using a sample-barcoded 5' primer and a J-beta primer mix. TCRdb re-analysed the 5' RACE reads in MiXCR, keeping a single row per CDR3 protein. The profile shows hundreds of thousands of distinct CDR3 sequences, around 30% of them singletons. This sample is drawn from a study of blood T cells in healthy people across ages. Notes on the study in general: A greater number of naive CD4+ cells and higher diversity distinguished long-lived donors from aged donors.

The germline CDR1 and CDR2 sequences are MNHEY and SVGAGI. This CDR3 is built from 16 residues. V shed 0 bases and J shed 0 bases, with 11 bases lying between them. Sequencing input: blood. V usage is TRBV6-5 and J usage is TRBJ1-2; D is ambiguous. The TCR was taken from a woman aged 80 or older in good health. CDR3 loop: CASSYSWALANYGYTF. Here the CDR3 DNA reads TGTGCCAGCAGTTACTCGTGGGCACTAGCTAACTATGGCTACACCTTC.